This TCR beta chain was found in a study of blood T cell repertoires in COVID-19. Study at large: COVID-19 samples from acute and convalescent phases originated in the United States, Italy and Spain. PBMCs, B-cell-depleted T cells, or T cells were the source of the cDNA or gDNA that made up the material.

Sequencing used immunoSEQ multiplex PCR; TCRdb keeps in-frame clones, though not all of them. The sample shows around 80,000 clones, 60% to 75% of them seen only once. The ends were cut back, 3 bases at V and 4 bases at J, with 13 bases in the middle. This CDR3 is 15 amino acids long. CDR1 is SEHNR, CDR2 FQNEAQ, per germline (reference sequence). This clone appeared a single time. The chain is built from TRBV7-9 and TRBJ1-5; D may be TRBD1 (6 bases). The sequencing sample was made of peripheral blood. The sequence was collected from a man aged 50 to 60 with active or convalescent COVID-19. The CDR3 region is CASSLLDTGNQPQHF. As DNA, the CDR3 is TGTGCCAGCAGCTTGCTGGATACAGGGAATCAGCCCCAGCATTTT.